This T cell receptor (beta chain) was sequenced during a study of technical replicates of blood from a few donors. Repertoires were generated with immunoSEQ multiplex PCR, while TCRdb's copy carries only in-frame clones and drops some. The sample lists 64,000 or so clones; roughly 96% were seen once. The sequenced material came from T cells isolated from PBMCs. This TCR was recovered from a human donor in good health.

CDR3 DNA: TGTGCCAGCAGCGCCCAAGACACCACGAACGAGCAGTACTTC. Translation: CASSAQDTTNEQYF. V gene TRBV9 combines with J gene TRBJ2-7; no clear D. The ends were cut back, 3 bases at V and 5 bases at J, with 15 bases in the middle. The germline V gene has CDR1 SGDLS and CDR2 YYNGEE. This CDR3 region has 14 residues.